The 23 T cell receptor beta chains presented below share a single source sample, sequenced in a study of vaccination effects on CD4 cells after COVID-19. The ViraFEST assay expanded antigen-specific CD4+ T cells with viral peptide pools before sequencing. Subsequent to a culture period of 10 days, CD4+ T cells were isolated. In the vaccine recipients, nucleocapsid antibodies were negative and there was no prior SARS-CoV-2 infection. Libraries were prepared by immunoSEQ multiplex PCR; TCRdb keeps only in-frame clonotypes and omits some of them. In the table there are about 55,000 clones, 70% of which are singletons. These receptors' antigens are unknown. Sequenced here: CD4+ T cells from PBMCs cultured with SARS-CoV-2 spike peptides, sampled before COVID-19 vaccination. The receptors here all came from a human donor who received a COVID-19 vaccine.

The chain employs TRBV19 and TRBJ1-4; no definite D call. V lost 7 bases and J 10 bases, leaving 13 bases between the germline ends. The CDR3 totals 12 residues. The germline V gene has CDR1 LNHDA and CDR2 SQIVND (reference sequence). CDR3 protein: CASKGSYGKLFF. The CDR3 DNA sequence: TGTGCCAGTAAAGGTTCCTACGGAAAACTGTTTTTT.

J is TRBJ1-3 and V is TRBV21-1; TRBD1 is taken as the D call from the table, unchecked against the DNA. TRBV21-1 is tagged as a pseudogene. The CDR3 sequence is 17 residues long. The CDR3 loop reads CASSKRYRGRPGNTIYF. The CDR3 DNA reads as TGTGCCAGCAGCAAACGGTACAGGGGGCGCCCTGGAAACACCATATATTTT.

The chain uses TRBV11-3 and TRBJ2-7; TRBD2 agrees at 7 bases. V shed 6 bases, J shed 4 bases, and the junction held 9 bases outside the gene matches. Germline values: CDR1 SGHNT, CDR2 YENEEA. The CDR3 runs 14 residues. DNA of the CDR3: TGTGCCAGCAGACTACCGGGGGGAGATTACGAGCAGTACTTC. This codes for CASRLPGGDYEQYF. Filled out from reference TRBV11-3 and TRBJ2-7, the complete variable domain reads EAGVVQSPRYKIIEKKQPVAFWCNPISGHNTLYWYLQNLGQGPELLIRYENEEAVDDSQLPKDRFSAERLKGVDSTLKIQPAELGDSAVYLCASRLPGGDYEQYFGPGTRLTVT.

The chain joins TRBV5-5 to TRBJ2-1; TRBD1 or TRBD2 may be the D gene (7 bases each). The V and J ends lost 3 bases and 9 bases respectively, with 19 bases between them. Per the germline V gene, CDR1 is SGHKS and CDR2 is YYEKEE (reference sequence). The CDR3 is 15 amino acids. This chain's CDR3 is CASSSGGGMLGEQFF. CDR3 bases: TGTGCCAGCAGCTCAGGGGGGGGGATGTTGGGTGAGCAGTTCTTC.

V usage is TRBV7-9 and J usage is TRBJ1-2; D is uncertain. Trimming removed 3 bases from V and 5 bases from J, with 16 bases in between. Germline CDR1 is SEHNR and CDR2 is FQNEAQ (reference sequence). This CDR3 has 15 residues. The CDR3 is CASSLIQSGLYGYTF. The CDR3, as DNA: TGTGCCAGCAGCTTGATCCAAAGCGGCCTTTATGGCTACACCTTC.

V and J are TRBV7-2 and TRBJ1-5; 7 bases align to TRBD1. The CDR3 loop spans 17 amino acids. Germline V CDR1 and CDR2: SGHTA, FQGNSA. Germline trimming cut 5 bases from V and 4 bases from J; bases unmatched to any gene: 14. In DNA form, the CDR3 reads TGTGCCAGCAGCACACAGCGAGGGGGCCTTACTAATCAGCCCCAGCATTTT. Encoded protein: CASSTQRGGLTNQPQHF.

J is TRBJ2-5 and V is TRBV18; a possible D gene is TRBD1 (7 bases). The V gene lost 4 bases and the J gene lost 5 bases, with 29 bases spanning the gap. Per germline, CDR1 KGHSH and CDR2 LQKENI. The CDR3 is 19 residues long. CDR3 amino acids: CASSQTPRQGPVRGETQYF. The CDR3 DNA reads TGTGCCAGCTCACAAACTCCCCGACAGGGCCCAGTCCGGGGGGAGACCCAGTACTTC.

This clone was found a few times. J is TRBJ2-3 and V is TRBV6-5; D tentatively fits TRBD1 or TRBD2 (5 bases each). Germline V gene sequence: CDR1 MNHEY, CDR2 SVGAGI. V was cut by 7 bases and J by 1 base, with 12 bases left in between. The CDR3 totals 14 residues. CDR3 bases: TGTGCCAGCACCTTACGGGACGGCACAGATACGCAGTATTTT. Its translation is CASTLRDGTDTQYF.

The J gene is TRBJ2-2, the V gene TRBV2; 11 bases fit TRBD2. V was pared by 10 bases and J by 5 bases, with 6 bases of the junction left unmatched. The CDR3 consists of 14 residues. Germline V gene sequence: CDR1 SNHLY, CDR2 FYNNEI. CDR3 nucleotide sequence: TGTGCCACCTCCCTAGCGGGAGGTACCGGGGAGCTGTTTTTT. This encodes CATSLAGGTGELFF.

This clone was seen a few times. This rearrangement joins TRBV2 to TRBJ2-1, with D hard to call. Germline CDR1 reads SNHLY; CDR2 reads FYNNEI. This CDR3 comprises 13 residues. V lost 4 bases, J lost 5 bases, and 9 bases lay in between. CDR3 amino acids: CASSARTNNEQFF. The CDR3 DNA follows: TGTGCCAGCAGTGCCCGGACGAACAATGAGCAGTTCTTC.

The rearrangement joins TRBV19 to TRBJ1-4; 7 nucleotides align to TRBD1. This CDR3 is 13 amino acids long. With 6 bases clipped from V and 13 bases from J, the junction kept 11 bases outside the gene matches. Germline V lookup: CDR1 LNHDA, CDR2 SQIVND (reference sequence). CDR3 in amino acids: CASRGQSSNGLFF. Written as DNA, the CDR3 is TGTGCCAGTAGGGGACAGTCTAGTAATGGACTGTTTTTT.

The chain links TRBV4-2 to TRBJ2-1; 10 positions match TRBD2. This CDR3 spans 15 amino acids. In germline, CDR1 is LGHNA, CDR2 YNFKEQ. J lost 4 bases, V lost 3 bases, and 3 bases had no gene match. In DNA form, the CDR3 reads TGTGCCAGCAGCCAGGAACTAGCGGGATACAATGAGCAGTTCTTC. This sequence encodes CASSQELAGYNEQFF.

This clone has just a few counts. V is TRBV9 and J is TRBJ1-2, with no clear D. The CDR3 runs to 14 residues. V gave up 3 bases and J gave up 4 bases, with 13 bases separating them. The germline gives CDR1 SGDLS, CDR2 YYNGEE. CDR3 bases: TGTGCCAGCAGCGCCCTCTCCGGACCCTATGGCTACACCTTC. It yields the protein CASSALSGPYGYTF.

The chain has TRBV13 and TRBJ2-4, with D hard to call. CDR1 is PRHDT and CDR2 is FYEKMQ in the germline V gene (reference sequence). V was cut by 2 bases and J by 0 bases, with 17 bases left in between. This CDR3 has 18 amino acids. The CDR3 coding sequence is TGTGCCAGCAGCTTAAGGACCCACCCCTCCTTAGCCAAAAACATTCAGTACTTC. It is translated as CASSLRTHPSLAKNIQYF.

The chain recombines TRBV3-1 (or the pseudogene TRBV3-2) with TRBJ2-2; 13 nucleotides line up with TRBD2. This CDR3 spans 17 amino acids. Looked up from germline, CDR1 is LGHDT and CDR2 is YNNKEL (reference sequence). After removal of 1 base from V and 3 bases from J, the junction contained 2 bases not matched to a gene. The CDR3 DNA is TGTGCCAGCAGCCAAGGAGGGACTAGCGGGGACACCGGGGAGCTGTTTTTT. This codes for CASSQGGTSGDTGELFF.

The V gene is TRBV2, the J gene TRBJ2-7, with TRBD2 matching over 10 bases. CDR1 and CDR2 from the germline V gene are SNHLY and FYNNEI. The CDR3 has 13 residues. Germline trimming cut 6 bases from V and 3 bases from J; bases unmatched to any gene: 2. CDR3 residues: CASSRLAGYEQYF. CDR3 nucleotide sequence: TGTGCCAGCAGCCGACTAGCGGGCTACGAGCAGTACTTC.

CDR3 region: CASTSGSLGTEAFF. For the CDR3, the DNA is TGTGCCAGCACCTCAGGGAGCTTGGGGACTGAAGCTTTCTTT. The gene calls are TRBV2 and TRBJ1-1; perhaps TRBD1 as D (5 bases). Trimming left V 7 bases short and J 5 bases short, with 17 bases between. This CDR3 region has 14 residues. Germline-derived CDR1 and CDR2 are SNHLY and FYNNEI.

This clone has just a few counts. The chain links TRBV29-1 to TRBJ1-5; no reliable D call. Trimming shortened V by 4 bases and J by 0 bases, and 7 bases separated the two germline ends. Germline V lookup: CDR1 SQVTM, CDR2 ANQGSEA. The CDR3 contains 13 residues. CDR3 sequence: CSVAENSNQPQHF. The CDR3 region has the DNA TGCAGCGTTGCTGAGAATAGCAATCAGCCCCAGCATTTT.

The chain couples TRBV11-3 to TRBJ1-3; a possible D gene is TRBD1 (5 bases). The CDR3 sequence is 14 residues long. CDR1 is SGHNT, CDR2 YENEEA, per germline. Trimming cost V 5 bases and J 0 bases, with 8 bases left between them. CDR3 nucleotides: TGTGCCAGCAGCCGAGACAGCTCTGGAAACACCATATATTTT. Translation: CASSRDSSGNTIYF.

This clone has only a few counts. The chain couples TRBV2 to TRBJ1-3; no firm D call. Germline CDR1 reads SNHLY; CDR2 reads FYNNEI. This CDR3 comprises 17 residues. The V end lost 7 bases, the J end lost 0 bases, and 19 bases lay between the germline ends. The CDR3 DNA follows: TGTGCCAGCAAAAGTGGTGAAAGGTTTTTCTCTGGAAACACCATATATTTT. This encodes CASKSGERFFSGNTIYF.

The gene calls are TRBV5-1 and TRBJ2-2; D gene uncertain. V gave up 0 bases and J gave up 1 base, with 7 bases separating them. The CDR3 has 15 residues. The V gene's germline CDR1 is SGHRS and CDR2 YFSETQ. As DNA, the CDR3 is TGCGCCAGCAGCTTGGGACAACAGAACACCGGGGAGCTGTTTTTT. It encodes CASSLGQQNTGELFF.

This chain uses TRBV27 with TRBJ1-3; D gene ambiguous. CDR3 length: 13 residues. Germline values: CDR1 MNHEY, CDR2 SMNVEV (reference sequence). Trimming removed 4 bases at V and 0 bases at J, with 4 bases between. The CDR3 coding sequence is TGTGCCAGCAGTTACACCTCTGGAAACACCATATATTTT. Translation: CASSYTSGNTIYF.

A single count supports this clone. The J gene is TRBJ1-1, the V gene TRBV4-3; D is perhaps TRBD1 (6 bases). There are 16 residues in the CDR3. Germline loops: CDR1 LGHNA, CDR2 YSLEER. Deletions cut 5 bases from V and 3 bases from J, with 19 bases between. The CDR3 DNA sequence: TGCGCCAGCAGCAACTACCTCCGGGACACTCACACTGAAGCTTTCTTT. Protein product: CASSNYLRDTHTEAFF.